This T cell receptor (beta chain) is drawn from a study of identical twins. MiXCR, run by TCRdb on the 5' RACE reads, gives a single entry per CDR3 protein. The repertoire holds 300,000 to 350,000 distinct CDR3 sequences, with roughly an eighth as singletons. This same sample was also taken into another study, of yellow fever vaccine responses in identical twins.

The sequence derives from a woman aged 18-35 years in good health. Sequencing input: CD8+ T cells sorted from blood.

In DNA, the CDR3 is TGTGCCAGCAGTTTTTGGGTAGCGGCGATCGGAGAGACCCAGTACTTC. It specifies CASSFWVAAIGETQYF. The J gene is TRBJ2-5, the V gene TRBV28; the D gene is possibly TRBD2 (6 bases). V gave up 3 bases and J gave up 4 bases, with 18 bases separating them. Germline CDR1 and CDR2: MDHEN and SYDVKM. The CDR3 contains 16 residues. The whole variable domain, filled in from reference TRBV28 and TRBJ2-5, reads DVKVTQSSRYLVKRTGEKVFLECVQDMDHENMFWYRQDPGLGLRLIYFSYDVKMKEKGDIPEGYSVSREKKERFSLILESASTNQTSMYLCASSFWVAAIGETQYFGPGTRLLVL.